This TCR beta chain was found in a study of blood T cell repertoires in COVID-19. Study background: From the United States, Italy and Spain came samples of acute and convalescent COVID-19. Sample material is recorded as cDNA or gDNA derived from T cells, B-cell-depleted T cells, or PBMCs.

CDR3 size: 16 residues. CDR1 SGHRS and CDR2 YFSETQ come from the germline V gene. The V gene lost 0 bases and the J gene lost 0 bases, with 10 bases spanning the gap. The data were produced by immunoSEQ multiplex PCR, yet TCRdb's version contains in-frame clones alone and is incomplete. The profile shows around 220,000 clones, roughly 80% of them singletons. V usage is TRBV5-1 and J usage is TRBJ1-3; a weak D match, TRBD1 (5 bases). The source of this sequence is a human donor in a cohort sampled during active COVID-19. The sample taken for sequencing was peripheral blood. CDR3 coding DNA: TGCGCCAGCAGCTTGGAGGGACTCCTCTCTGGAAACACCATATATTTT. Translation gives CASSLEGLLSGNTIYF.